Each of the 28 T cell receptor beta chains below was sequenced from the same sample in a study of coeliac disease. The protocol was immunoSEQ multiplex PCR, while the TCRdb copy is restricted to in-frame clones and leaves out a portion. The table lists 8,700 or so clones, around 66% of them singletons, with 20% to 25% in the top ten. Specimen: lamina propria lymphocytes from the gut. The receptors come from an older woman with celiac disease.

The chain carries TRBV9 and TRBJ2-3; D gene unclear. The V and J ends lost 0 bases and 3 bases respectively, with 11 bases between them. The CDR3 length is 15 residues. Germline V gives CDR1 SGDLS, CDR2 YYNGEE. CDR3 protein: CASSVDLGLTDTQYF. The CDR3 coding sequence is TGTGCCAGCAGCGTAGATCTAGGATTAACAGATACGCAGTATTTT.

V and J are TRBV7-3 and TRBJ2-1, with 8 nucleotides matching TRBD1. J was trimmed by 4 bases and V by 4 bases; bases with no gene match: 9. The germline V gene has CDR1 SGHTA and CDR2 FQGTGA. The CDR3 covers 16 residues. Here the CDR3 reads CASSSPGTGNYNEQFF. DNA of the CDR3: TGTGCCAGCAGCTCTCCCGGGACAGGCAATTACAATGAGCAGTTCTTC. The complete variable domain, with remaining parts taken from reference TRBV7-3 and TRBJ2-1, reads GAGVSQTPSNKVTEKGKYVELRCDPISGHTALYWYRQSLGQGPEFLIYFQGTGAADDSGLPNDRFFAVRPEGSVSTLKIQRTERGDSAVYLCASSSPGTGNYNEQFFGPGTRLTVL.

The chain is built from TRBV29-1 and TRBJ2-3, with a tentative D call TRBD1 (5 bases). The CDR3 is made up of 16 amino acids. With 6 bases removed from V and 4 bases from J, the gap between germline ends came to 23 bases. Germline V lookup: CDR1 SQVTM, CDR2 ANQGSEA. The CDR3 DNA reads as TGCAGCGTCGCAACTGGGCAGGGTCTCCGAGCAGATACGCAGTATTTT. Residues: CSVATGQGLRADTQYF.

V usage is TRBV4-2 and J usage is TRBJ2-2; D is possibly TRBD2 (7 bases). The CDR3 totals 17 residues. V dropped 4 bases and J dropped 4 bases, with 19 bases sitting between them. Germline assignment: CDR1 LGHNA and CDR2 YNFKEQ. The CDR3: CASSPSRTRGSTGELFF. DNA for the CDR3: TGTGCCAGCAGCCCCTCCCGGACTAGGGGGTCCACCGGGGAGCTGTTTTTT.

This clone was seen a few times. This chain connects TRBV6-5 to TRBJ1-1; D perhaps matches TRBD1 (6 bases). Germline assignment: CDR1 MNHEY and CDR2 SVGAGI. Trimming shortened V by 6 bases and J by 4 bases, and 18 bases separated the two germline ends. There are 15 residues in the CDR3. CDR3 DNA sequence: TGTGCCAGCAGCAGTTTTTCCGGGGGGCGCACTGAAGCTTTCTTT. Amino acids: CASSSFSGGRTEAFF.

The chain employs TRBV6-1 and TRBJ1-6; possibly TRBD1 for D (5 bases). The germline V gene encodes CDR1 MNHNS and CDR2 SASEGT. V was pared by 7 bases and J by 9 bases, with 13 bases between. The CDR3 sequence is 13 residues long. Here the CDR3 DNA reads TGTGCCAGCATTCAGACAGCCCGTTCACCCCTCCACTTT. Translating it yields CASIQTARSPLHF.

This clone appeared a few times. The rearrangement links TRBV10-3 to TRBJ1-1, with D maybe TRBD1 (6 bases). The CDR3 consists of 12 residues. Germline lookup yields CDR1 ENHRY and CDR2 SYGVKD. Trimming shortened V by 5 bases and J by 4 bases, and 8 bases separated the two germline ends. The CDR3 sequence: CAISWTATEAFF. The CDR3 DNA reads TGTGCCATCAGTTGGACAGCCACTGAAGCTTTCTTT.

This clone was recorded only once. The chain uses TRBV7-6 and TRBJ2-2; a possible D gene is TRBD2 (6 bases). Germline-derived CDR1 and CDR2 are SGHVS and FNYEAQ. This CDR3 region has 16 residues. Trimming cost V 5 bases and J 7 bases, with 20 bases left between them. This CDR3 is CASSVTGTLFGGELFF. DNA of the CDR3: TGTGCCAGCAGCGTAACCGGGACTTTATTCGGCGGGGAGCTGTTTTTT.

This clone was observed once. The chain combines TRBV11-2 with TRBJ2-1, with TRBD2 matching 12 bases. This CDR3 spans 17 amino acids. V lost 1 base, J lost 6 bases, and 7 bases stayed unmatched. Looked up from germline, CDR1 is SGHAT and CDR2 is FQNNGV. The CDR3, as DNA: TGTGCCAGCAGCTTAGTGCTAGGACTAGCGGGGCTCAATGAGCAGTTCTTC. Protein sequence: CASSLVLGLAGLNEQFF.

The chain links TRBV12-5 to TRBJ2-5, with a weak D call TRBD2 (5 bases). V shed 0 bases and J shed 5 bases, with 7 bases lying between them. CDR1 and CDR2 (germline): LGHNT, FRNRAP. CDR3 length: 13 amino acids. The CDR3 sequence: CASGLVGSETQYF. For the CDR3, the DNA is TGTGCTAGTGGTTTGGTTGGGAGTGAGACCCAGTACTTC.

The chain links TRBV7-6 to TRBJ2-1, with TRBD2 matching 9 bases. V lost 6 bases, J lost 0 bases, and 12 bases stayed unmatched. The germline V gene encodes CDR1 SGHVS and CDR2 FNYEAQ. This CDR3 comprises 18 residues. The CDR3 sequence: CASRRGLAGYSSYNEQFF. The DNA of the CDR3 is TGTGCCAGCAGGAGAGGGCTAGCGGGATACTCCTCCTACAATGAGCAGTTCTTC.

V usage is TRBV4-1 and J usage is TRBJ2-1; 9 positions agree with TRBD1. Germline CDR1 is MGHRA and CDR2 is YSYEKL. The CDR3 has 17 residues. V was clipped by 4 bases and J by 0 bases; unmatched bases: 7. CDR3 sequence reads: CASSPEGTGSSYNEQFF. In DNA form, the CDR3 reads TGCGCCAGCAGCCCGGAGGGGACAGGGAGCTCCTACAATGAGCAGTTCTTC.

The V call is TRBV7-6, the J call TRBJ2-2; possible D gene TRBD2, 5 bases. With 0 bases removed from V and 3 bases from J, the gap between germline ends came to 14 bases. Per the germline V gene, CDR1 is SGHVS and CDR2 is FNYEAQ. This CDR3 region has 17 residues. In DNA form, the CDR3 reads TGTGCCAGCAGCTTAGCGTGGGCGCTCGGGGACACCGGGGAGCTGTTTTTT. Translating it yields CASSLAWALGDTGELFF.

The table lists this clone with a count of one. The chain joins TRBV30 to TRBJ2-1; D call uncertain. The V and J ends lost 1 base and 11 bases respectively, with 9 bases between them. The germline CDR1 and CDR2 sequences are GTSNPN and SVGIG (reference sequence). The CDR3 is 11 amino acids. The CDR3 here is CAWSEWQKQFF. CDR3 nucleotide sequence: TGTGCCTGGAGTGAGTGGCAGAAGCAGTTCTTC.

This CDR3 is CASSGLGRRYEQYF. The DNA for the CDR3 is TGTGCCAGCAGTGGACTTGGGAGAAGGTACGAGCAGTACTTC. The genes are TRBV28 and TRBJ2-7, with D perhaps matching TRBD2 (5 bases). The V end was cut by 5 bases, the J end by 4 bases, with 15 bases between. Germline V gives CDR1 MDHEN, CDR2 SYDVKM. The CDR3 has 14 residues. Full variable domain (missing parts from reference TRBV28 and TRBJ2-7): DVKVTQSSRYLVKRTGEKVFLECVQDMDHENMFWYRQDPGLGLRLIYFSYDVKMKEKGDIPEGYSVSREKKERFSLILESASTNQTSMYLCASSGLGRRYEQYFGPGTRLTVT.

CDR3 coding DNA: TGCGCCAGCAGGCCCCCAGTATCCACCGGGGAGCTGTTTTTT. Amino acid sequence: CASRPPVSTGELFF. The chain couples TRBV5-1 to TRBJ2-2, with D hard to call. CDR1 is SGHRS, CDR2 YFSETQ, per germline. The CDR3 runs to 14 residues. Trimming pared 5 bases from V and 4 bases from J, leaving 12 bases between.

V and J are TRBV6-6 and TRBJ2-5, with 9 nucleotides matching TRBD2. Germline-derived CDR1 and CDR2 are MNHNY and SVGAGI (reference sequence). The CDR3 consists of 13 residues. The V and J ends lost 6 bases and 5 bases, in that order; junction bases with no gene match: 4. DNA for the CDR3: TGTGCCAGCAGCCATAGCGGGAGTGAGACCCAGTACTTC. Encoded protein: CASSHSGSETQYF.

V is TRBV6-5 and J is TRBJ2-1, with TRBD2 matching 7 bases. The CDR3 spans 11 residues. Unmatched junction bases numbered 3, after V lost 2 bases and J lost 14 bases. Germline V gene sequence: CDR1 MNHEY, CDR2 SVGAGI. The CDR3 nucleotides are TGTGCCAGCAGTTACGGGGGGAGGGAGTTCTTC. It specifies CASSYGGREFF.

The V call is TRBV27, the J call TRBJ1-5, with D possibly TRBD1 on 6 matching bases. The CDR3 extends over 13 amino acids. Germline lookup yields CDR1 MNHEY and CDR2 SMNVEV (reference sequence). The germline V and J ends were trimmed by 3 bases and 7 bases, with 10 bases remaining between them. The chain's CDR3 is CASSLRGRQPQHF. CDR3 coding DNA: TGTGCCAGCAGTTTGCGGGGGCGGCAGCCCCAGCATTTT.

The chain uses TRBV5-1 and TRBJ2-7; 10 bases are a match to TRBD2. The CDR3 totals 17 residues. The V gene end was trimmed by 2 bases and the J gene end by 4 bases; junction bases not matched to a gene: 12. Looked up from germline, CDR1 is SGHRS and CDR2 is YFSETQ. The CDR3 region is CASSLGTSALFAYEQYF. Written as DNA, the CDR3 is TGCGCCAGCAGCTTAGGGACTAGCGCCTTGTTTGCGTACGAGCAGTACTTC.

In this sample, this clone turned up a few times. The chain links TRBV18 to TRBJ1-5; D remains ambiguous. The length of the CDR3 is 14 residues. Germline CDR1 reads KGHSH; CDR2 reads LQKENI. Trimming stripped 2 bases from V and 6 bases from J, with 11 bases between. The CDR3 spells CASSPEDYSQPQHF. The CDR3 DNA is TGTGCCAGCTCACCAGAGGACTATAGTCAGCCCCAGCATTTT. Together with reference TRBV18 and TRBJ1-5, the CDR3 gives the full variable domain: NAGVMQNPRHLVRRRGQEARLRCSPMKGHSHVYWYRQLPEEGLKFMVYLQKENIIDESGMPKERFSAEFPKEGPSILRIQQVVRGDSAAYFCASSPEDYSQPQHFGDGTRLSIL.

The chain is built from TRBV4-2 and TRBJ1-1; a weak D match, TRBD1 (6 bases). The CDR3 spans 15 residues. Germline V gene sequence: CDR1 LGHNA, CDR2 YNFKEQ. V was shortened by 4 bases and J by 5 bases, with 17 bases between the two germline ends. For the CDR3, the DNA is TGTGCCAGCAGCCTACACGTTTCAGGGGTAACTGAAGCTTTCTTT. Translated, it gives CASSLHVSGVTEAFF.

The CDR3 sequence is CASSVTSGGTRDTQYF. CDR3 DNA: TGTGCCAGCAGTGTTACTAGCGGGGGTACTAGAGATACGCAGTATTTT. The genes are TRBV27 and TRBJ2-3; 11 positions agree with TRBD2. The CDR3 has 16 residues. J gave up 5 bases and V 5 bases, and 9 bases lay outside the gene matches. Per germline, CDR1 MNHEY and CDR2 SMNVEV (reference sequence).

This chain uses TRBV27 with TRBJ1-2; 8 nucleotides align to TRBD1. CDR3 length: 15 residues. V lost 6 bases, J lost 4 bases, and 10 bases stayed unmatched. CDR1 is MNHEY, CDR2 SMNVEV, per germline (reference sequence). CDR3 nucleotide sequence: TGTGCCAGCAGCACACGACAGGGGCTTTCCTATGGCTACACCTTC. The encoded protein is CASSTRQGLSYGYTF.

This clone was observed a single time. V gene TRBV7-9 combines with J gene TRBJ2-7; 7 bases match TRBD1. The CDR3 consists of 15 residues. Trimming cost V 5 bases and J 4 bases; bases outside gene matches: 11. The germline V gene has CDR1 SEHNR and CDR2 FQNEAQ (reference sequence). The CDR3 DNA reads TGTGCCAGCAGCGTACCGCTCGGGACAGTGTACGAGCAGTACTTC. It encodes CASSVPLGTVYEQYF.

The chain combines TRBV10-3 with TRBJ2-7; 10 nucleotides line up with TRBD1. V lost 2 bases to trimming and J lost 5 bases; unmatched junction nucleotides: 3. The CDR3 extends over 14 amino acids. Germline V lookup: CDR1 ENHRY, CDR2 SYGVKD. CDR3 residues: CAISEDRGLDEQYF. The DNA for the CDR3 is TGTGCCATCAGTGAGGACAGGGGGCTCGACGAGCAGTACTTC.

This clone was found a few times. This chain joins TRBV4-1 and TRBJ2-3, with a tentative D call TRBD2 (7 bases). CDR3 length: 18 residues. With 3 bases removed from V and 4 bases from J, the gap between germline ends came to 23 bases. Germline assignment: CDR1 MGHRA and CDR2 YSYEKL. Here the CDR3 reads CASSQRSGGLVAPDTQYF. In DNA, the CDR3 is TGCGCCAGCAGCCAGCGGTCGGGGGGCCTGGTAGCTCCAGATACGCAGTATTTT.

The V gene is TRBV5-4, the J gene TRBJ2-2; D may be TRBD2 (5 bases). In germline, CDR1 is SGHNT, CDR2 YYREEE (reference sequence). V was clipped by 2 bases and J by 6 bases, with 8 bases between them. The CDR3 extends over 13 amino acids. The CDR3 region has the DNA TGTGCCAGCAGCTTTGAGGGCCCCGGGGAGCTGTTTTTT. This sequence encodes CASSFEGPGELFF. The whole variable domain, filled in from reference TRBV5-4 and TRBJ2-2, reads ETGVTQSPTHLIKTRGQQVTLRCSSQSGHNTVSWYQQALGQGPQFIFQYYREEENGRGNFPPRFSGLQFPNYSSELNVNALELDDSALYLCASSFEGPGELFFGEGSRLTVL.